This entry lists 27 T cell receptor beta chains sequenced from one sample in a study of CD8 T cells in ankylosing spondylitis. MiXCR was run by TCRdb on the 5' RACE reads, yielding one entry per CDR3 protein. The sample carries about 130,000 distinct CDR3 sequences, around 8.5% recorded once. The sample was blood, either unsorted or a sorted T cell fraction (not recorded which). The receptors here all came from a male donor with ankylosing spondylitis or in good health (not recorded which).

This clonotype was recorded at least ten times. This sequence joins TRBV7-2 and TRBJ2-1; the D is unclear. The CDR3 runs 15 residues. V was clipped by 5 bases and J by 7 bases, with 18 bases between them. The germline CDR1 and CDR2 sequences are SGHTA and FQGNSA. CDR3 coding DNA: TGTGCCAGCAGCCGCAAATTCAAGGATGGGAATGAGCAGTTCTTC. It yields the protein CASSRKFKDGNEQFF.

The genes are TRBV29-1 and TRBJ2-3, with 8 nucleotides matching TRBD2. Germline V gene sequence: CDR1 SQVTM, CDR2 ANQGSEA. Unmatched junction bases numbered 6, after V lost 6 bases and J lost 4 bases. The CDR3 consists of 13 residues. DNA of the CDR3: TGCAGCGTCTTGACTAGCGCGGCAGATACGCAGTATTTT. Protein product: CSVLTSAADTQYF.

This clonotype has just a few counts. This rearrangement joins TRBV11-1 to TRBJ2-7; 7 bases are a match to TRBD1. The CDR3 totals 15 residues. V was clipped by 5 bases and J by 5 bases; unmatched bases: 12. The germline CDR1 and CDR2 sequences are SGHAT and FQDESV (reference sequence). CDR3 amino acids: CASSRALGQMNEQYF. The CDR3 DNA sequence: TGTGCCAGCAGCCGTGCCCTGGGACAGATGAACGAGCAGTACTTC.

This clonotype was seen ten or more times. The chain employs TRBV13 and TRBJ1-1; a weak D match, TRBD1 (5 bases). The germline V gene encodes CDR1 PRHDT and CDR2 FYEKMQ (reference sequence). CDR3 length: 16 amino acids. V lost 0 bases, J lost 1 base, and 12 bases lay in between. CDR3: CASSLGIWGPNTEAFF. For the CDR3, the DNA is TGTGCCAGCAGCTTAGGCATATGGGGACCGAACACTGAAGCTTTCTTT.

The V call is TRBV7-3, the J call TRBJ2-1; D may correspond to TRBD1 or TRBD2 (5 bases each). V was trimmed by 4 bases and J by 0 bases, leaving 13 bases between them. This CDR3 has 16 amino acids. Germline V gene data show CDR1 as SGHTA and CDR2 as FQGTGA. The CDR3 reads CASSSAGTHSYNEQFF. CDR3 bases: TGTGCCAGCAGCTCGGCCGGGACCCACTCCTACAATGAGCAGTTCTTC. The whole variable domain, remainder taken from reference TRBV7-3 and TRBJ2-1, is GAGVSQTPSNKVTEKGKYVELRCDPISGHTALYWYRQSLGQGPEFLIYFQGTGAADDSGLPNDRFFAVRPEGSVSTLKIQRTERGDSAVYLCASSSAGTHSYNEQFFGPGTRLTVL.

This clonotype was counted at least ten times. The genes are TRBV25-1 and TRBJ2-3; TRBD1 is a possible D gene (6 bases). CDR3 length: 12 amino acids. Germline values: CDR1 MGHDK, CDR2 SYGVNS. The CDR3 loop is CTSGDKTDTQYF. In DNA, the CDR3 is TGTACTTCAGGGGATAAGACAGATACGCAGTATTTT.

This clonotype has more than one count but fewer than ten. The chain is built from TRBV12-3 or TRBV12-4 and TRBJ2-3; TRBD2 agrees at 8 bases. The CDR3 covers 14 residues. Trimming removed 5 bases from V and 5 bases from J; junction bases left unmatched: 6. DNA for the CDR3: TGTGCCAGCAGTACCTTTAGCGGGAAAGATACGCAGTATTTT. This encodes CASSTFSGKDTQYF.

This clonotype has only a few counts. The gene calls are TRBV12-3 or TRBV12-4 and TRBJ2-6; unclear D gene. V lost 6 bases, J lost 0 bases, and 9 bases lay in between. The length of the CDR3 is 15 residues. The CDR3 is CASSPSRSGANVLTF. CDR3 in DNA: TGTGCCAGCAGCCCCTCGCGCTCTGGGGCCAACGTCCTGACTTTC.

V gene TRBV5-1 combines with J gene TRBJ2-5, with D perhaps TRBD1 or TRBD2 (5 bases each). Trimming took 4 bases from V and 9 from J, leaving 19 bases between them. The CDR3 spans 14 residues. Per the germline V gene, CDR1 is SGHRS and CDR2 is YFSETQ. The chain's CDR3 is CASSEGTGEVAQYF. The CDR3 coding sequence is TGCGCCAGCAGCGAAGGGACCGGTGAAGTGGCCCAGTACTTC. The whole variable domain, filled in from reference TRBV5-1 and TRBJ2-5, reads KAGVTQTPRYLIKTRGQQVTLSCSPISGHRSVSWYQQTPGQGLQFLFEYFSETQRNKGNFPGRFSGRQFSNSRSEMNVSTLELGDSALYLCASSEGTGEVAQYFGPGTRLLVL.

This clonotype was picked up many times. The chain combines TRBV20-1 with TRBJ2-5; TRBD2 might be the D (6 bases). This CDR3 region has 15 residues. Trimming pared 3 bases from V and 2 bases from J, leaving 16 bases between. Germline V gene data show CDR1 as DFQATT and CDR2 as SNEGSKA (reference sequence). The CDR3 sequence: CSARDPGLGQETQYF. CDR3 nucleotides: TGCAGTGCTAGGGACCCGGGACTCGGACAAGAGACCCAGTACTTC.

In this sample, this clonotype turned up many times. The chain combines TRBV11-1 with TRBJ2-5; D is unclear. The CDR3 runs to 14 residues. Germline CDR1 and CDR2: SGHAT and FQDESV (reference sequence). The V gene lost 5 bases and the J gene lost 1 base, with 11 bases spanning the gap. DNA of the CDR3: TGTGCCAGCAGCGCGAACCGTGGCCAAGAGACCCAGTACTTC. Protein: CASSANRGQETQYF.

Concerning this clonotype itself: A much larger clone differs by one base, so this may be a read error. The chain carries TRBV4-2 and TRBJ2-7, with TRBD2 matching over 10 bases. Germline V gene lookup returns CDR1 LGHNA and CDR2 YNFKEQ. This CDR3 spans 14 amino acids. The CDR3 DNA is TGTGTCAGCAGCCAAGCGGGAGGGCCCAACGAGCAGTACTTC. Protein sequence: CVSSQAGGPNEQYF.

In regard to this clonotype: This may be a read error, as it is one base from a much larger clone. The rearrangement links TRBV6-5 to TRBJ1-6; D not resolved. The V gene lost 2 bases and the J gene lost 9 bases, with 8 bases spanning the gap. Per the germline V gene, CDR1 is MNHEY and CDR2 is SVGAGI. The CDR3 extends over 13 amino acids. In DNA form, the CDR3 reads TGTGCCAGCAGTTACGCAGTGATTTCACCCCTCCACTTT. Translated, it gives CASSYAVISPLHF.

This clonotype was found a few times. This chain connects TRBV12-3 or TRBV12-4 to TRBJ1-1; no clear D gene. CDR3 length equals 18 residues. V lost 7 bases to trimming and J lost 11 bases, with 35 bases between them. The CDR3, as DNA: TGTGCCAGCATCGAAAGGGCGTTGGGGTGGACCCTGGGGATGGGGGCTTTCTTT. Its translation is CASIERALGWTLGMGAFF.

This clonotype was counted at least ten times. The chain joins TRBV4-2 to TRBJ2-1, with 9 bases matching TRBD1. The CDR3 has 17 amino acids. With 4 bases clipped from V and 0 bases from J, the junction kept 7 bases outside the gene matches. The germline V gene encodes CDR1 LGHNA and CDR2 YNFKEQ. CDR3 DNA: TGTGCCAGCAGCCGAGGACAGGGGCCTAGCTCCTACAATGAGCAGTTCTTC. Residues: CASSRGQGPSSYNEQFF.

Ten or more counts support this clonotype. This rearrangement joins TRBV6-5 to TRBJ2-3; D is perhaps TRBD1 (6 bases). CDR3 length equals 13 residues. Germline loops: CDR1 MNHEY, CDR2 SVGAGI. V dropped 4 bases and J dropped 7 bases, with 12 bases sitting between them. The CDR3 DNA follows: TGTGCCAGCAGTTCAACCGGGACACATACGCAGTATTTT. As protein: CASSSTGTHTQYF.

This clonotype showed up just a few times. The CDR3, as DNA: TGTGCCAGCAGCTTACCCCCTCCCTACGAGCAGTACTTC. Its translation: CASSLPPPYEQYF. The chain employs TRBV7-6 and TRBJ2-7; no definite D call. CDR3 length equals 13 residues. Germline lookup yields CDR1 SGHVS and CDR2 FNYEAQ. V lost 2 bases, J lost 2 bases, and 7 bases lay in between. The full variable domain, rest sourced from reference TRBV7-6 and TRBJ2-7, is GAGVSQSPRYKVTKRGQDVALRCDPISGHVSLYWYRQALGQGPEFLTYFNYEAQQDKSGLPNDRFSAERPEGSISTLTIQRTEQRDSAMYRCASSLPPPYEQYFGPGTRLTVT.

This clonotype was observed many times. The chain employs TRBV12-3 or TRBV12-4 and TRBJ2-7; 12 bases map to TRBD2. The V and J ends lost 5 bases and 4 bases, in that order; junction bases with no gene match: 12. The CDR3 length is 17 residues. CDR3 nucleotides: TGTGCCAGCAGTCCCACAGCTAGCGGGAGGGCCGGGTACGAGCAGTACTTC. This codes for CASSPTASGRAGYEQYF.

The genes are TRBV4-3 and TRBJ2-3; the D gene is possibly TRBD2 (5 bases). Germline V CDR1 and CDR2: LGHNA, YSLEER. The CDR3 sequence is 13 residues long. The ends were cut back, 3 bases at V and 5 bases at J, with 9 bases in the middle. This CDR3 is CASSQSAGDTQYF. The CDR3 DNA follows: TGCGCCAGCAGCCAGAGTGCGGGAGATACGCAGTATTTT.

This clonotype was detected many times. V gene TRBV20-1 combines with J gene TRBJ2-3; D ambiguous. Germline V gene lookup returns CDR1 DFQATT and CDR2 SNEGSKA (reference sequence). The V gene lost 0 bases and the J gene lost 0 bases, with 7 bases spanning the gap. The CDR3 is 14 residues long. CDR3 DNA: TGCAGTGCTAGAGAGCAGGCGAGCACAGATACGCAGTATTTT. Protein product: CSAREQASTDTQYF.

The CDR3 loop reads CASSLLGGAEGYTF. The CDR3 bases are TGTGCCAGCAGCTTGTTGGGGGGCGCTGAGGGCTACACCTTC. This chain connects TRBV7-2 to TRBJ1-2; D may be TRBD1 (6 bases). The CDR3 consists of 14 residues. V gave up 3 bases and J gave up 8 bases, with 16 bases separating them. The germline V gene encodes CDR1 SGHTA and CDR2 FQGNSA.

This clonotype was counted at least ten times. The rearrangement joins TRBV12-3 or TRBV12-4 to TRBJ2-3; no clear D gene. Trimming cost V 6 bases and J 5 bases, with 9 bases left between them. The CDR3 is 12 amino acids. The CDR3 spells CASRGSVDTQYF. The DNA of the CDR3 is TGTGCCAGCAGAGGGTCCGTAGATACGCAGTATTTT.

This clonotype was observed many times. The CDR3 DNA sequence: TGCAGCGTTGAAGACCCGACAGGGAGAACCTACGAGCAGTACTTC. Its translation: CSVEDPTGRTYEQYF. The chain uses TRBV29-1 and TRBJ2-7; 7 nucleotides align to TRBD1. The J segment lost 2 bases and the V segment lost 0 bases, leaving 7 bases of the junction unmatched. CDR3 size: 15 residues. In germline, CDR1 is SQVTM, CDR2 ANQGSEA.

This clonotype was seen repeatedly, ten times or more. The V call is TRBV9, the J call TRBJ2-7, with unresolved D. The CDR3 has 14 amino acids. In germline, CDR1 is SGDLS, CDR2 YYNGEE. The V end was cut by 0 bases, the J end by 0 bases, with 7 bases between. DNA for the CDR3: TGTGCCAGCAGCGTAGAGGCAGTCTCCTACGAGCAGTACTTC. Protein sequence: CASSVEAVSYEQYF.

At least ten counts were recorded for this clonotype. J is TRBJ2-7 and V is TRBV7-2; 7 nucleotides match TRBD2. The ends lost 11 bases at V and 7 bases at J; junction bases unmatched: 11. Germline assignment: CDR1 SGHTA and CDR2 FQGNSA. CDR3 length equals 12 residues. CDR3 sequence: CAGGDPPSEQYF. CDR3 in DNA: TGTGCCGGGGGGGACCCACCCTCTGAGCAGTACTTC.

This clonotype was picked up many times. The chain recombines TRBV28 with TRBJ2-3; no clear D. The V end lost 5 bases, the J end lost 0 bases, and 6 bases lay between the germline ends. From germline, CDR1 is MDHEN and CDR2 SYDVKM. CDR3 length: 13 amino acids. CDR3 bases: TGTGCCAGCAGTCATGTCAGCACAGATACGCAGTATTTT. This sequence encodes CASSHVSTDTQYF. Supplemented by reference TRBV28 and TRBJ2-3, the full variable domain reads DVKVTQSSRYLVKRTGEKVFLECVQDMDHENMFWYRQDPGLGLRLIYFSYDVKMKEKGDIPEGYSVSREKKERFSLILESASTNQTSMYLCASSHVSTDTQYFGPGTRLTVL.

Ten or more counts support this clonotype. This chain links TRBV10-3 with TRBJ2-3; no reliable D call. Trimming stripped 5 bases from V and 2 bases from J, with 17 bases between. Germline V CDR1 and CDR2: ENHRY, SYGVKD. This CDR3 region has 16 residues. This chain's CDR3 is CAISPSGVRLTDTQYF. The CDR3 DNA is TGTGCCATCAGTCCGAGTGGGGTACGACTCACAGATACGCAGTATTTT.